This TCR beta chain was observed in a study of cytomegalovirus exposure and HLA in healthy donors. Turning to the study itself: Most donors, around 81% of 350 to 450 genotyped, fell in the Caucasian-associated ancestry cluster.

Worth noting for this clone: Its specificity is unknown.

Study-wide results and caveats: In a later analysis, CMV-associated beta chains were mostly HLA-associated, it appeared. A reported reduction in N-insertions relative to the approximately 690-donor mean was seen in an Asian-associated ancestry cluster in a later analysis.

The CDR3 covers 14 residues. Germline lookup yields CDR1 SGHDT and CDR2 YYEEEE. V gave up 2 bases and J gave up 2 bases, with 7 bases separating them. Primers: 60 Vbeta forward and 13 Jbeta reverse. Authors' processing steps: About 12 million of the 80 million or so unique TCR beta chains counted in a later analysis were shared. Assay: immunoSEQ multiplex PCR; the TCRdb copy retains only in-frame clones and omits some. V and J calls and clone size are copied from that table; D and trimming were computed from the DNA. The sample has some 100,000 clones; about 80% are singletons. The chain couples TRBV5-6 to TRBJ2-2; the D gene is possibly TRBD2 (5 bases). The receptor was isolated from a female donor in good health and CMV-seronegative. The material sequenced was PBMCs. CDR3 coding DNA: TGTGCCAGCAGCTTCCCGGGAAACACCGGGGAGCTGTTTTTT. It yields the protein CASSFPGNTGELFF.